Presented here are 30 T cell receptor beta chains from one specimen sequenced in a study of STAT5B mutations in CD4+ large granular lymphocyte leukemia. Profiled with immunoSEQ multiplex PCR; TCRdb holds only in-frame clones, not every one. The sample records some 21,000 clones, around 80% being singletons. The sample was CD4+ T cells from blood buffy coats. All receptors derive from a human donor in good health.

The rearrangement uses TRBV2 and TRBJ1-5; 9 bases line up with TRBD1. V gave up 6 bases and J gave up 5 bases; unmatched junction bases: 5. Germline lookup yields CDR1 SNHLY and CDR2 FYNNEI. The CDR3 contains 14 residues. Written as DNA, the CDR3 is TGTGCCAGCAGAGGGACAGGGTTTCATCAGCCCCAGCATTTT. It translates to CASRGTGFHQPQHF.

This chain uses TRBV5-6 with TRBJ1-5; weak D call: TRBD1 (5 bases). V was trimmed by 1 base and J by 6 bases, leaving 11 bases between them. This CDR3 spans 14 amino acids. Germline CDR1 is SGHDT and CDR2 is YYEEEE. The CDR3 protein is CASSLRGVSQPQHF. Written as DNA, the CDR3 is TGTGCCAGCAGCTTGCGAGGGGTAAGTCAGCCCCAGCATTTT. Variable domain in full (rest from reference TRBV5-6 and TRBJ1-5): DAGVTQSPTHLIKTRGQQVTLRCSPKSGHDTVSWYQQALGQGPQFIFQYYEEEERQRGNFPDRFSGHQFPNYSSELNVNALLLGDSALYLCASSLRGVSQPQHFGDGTRLSIL.

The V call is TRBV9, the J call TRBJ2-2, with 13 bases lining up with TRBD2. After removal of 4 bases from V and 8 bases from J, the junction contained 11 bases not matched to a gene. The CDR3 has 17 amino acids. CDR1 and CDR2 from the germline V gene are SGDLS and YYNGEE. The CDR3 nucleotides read TGTGCCAGCAGCTCACGTAGGACTAGCGGGAGAACGGGGGAGCTGTTTTTT. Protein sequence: CASSSRRTSGRTGELFF.

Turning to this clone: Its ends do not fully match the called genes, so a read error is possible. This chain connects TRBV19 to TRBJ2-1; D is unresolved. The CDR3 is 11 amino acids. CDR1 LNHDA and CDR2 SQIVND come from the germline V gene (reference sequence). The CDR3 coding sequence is TGTGGCAGTAGCTCCTACAATGAGCAGTTCTTC. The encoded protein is CGSSSYNEQFF.

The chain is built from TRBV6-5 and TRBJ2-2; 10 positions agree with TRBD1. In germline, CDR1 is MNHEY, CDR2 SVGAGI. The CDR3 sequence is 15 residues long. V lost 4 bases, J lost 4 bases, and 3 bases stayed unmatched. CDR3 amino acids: CASSWTGGVTGELFF. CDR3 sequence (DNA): TGTGCCAGCAGTTGGACAGGGGGTGTCACCGGGGAGCTGTTTTTT.

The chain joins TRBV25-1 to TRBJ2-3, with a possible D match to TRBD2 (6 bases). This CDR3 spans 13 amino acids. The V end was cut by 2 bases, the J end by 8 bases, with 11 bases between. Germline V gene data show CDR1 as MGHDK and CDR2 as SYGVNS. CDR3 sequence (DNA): TGTGCCAGCAGTGAAGGAGGGGTTGGTACGCAGTATTTT. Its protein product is CASSEGGVGTQYF. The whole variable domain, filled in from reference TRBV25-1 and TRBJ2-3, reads EADIYQTPRYLVIGTGKKITLECSQTMGHDKMYWYQQDPGMELHLIHYSYGVNSTEKGDLSSESTVSRIRTEHFPLTLESARPSHTSQYLCASSEGGVGTQYFGPGTRLTVL.

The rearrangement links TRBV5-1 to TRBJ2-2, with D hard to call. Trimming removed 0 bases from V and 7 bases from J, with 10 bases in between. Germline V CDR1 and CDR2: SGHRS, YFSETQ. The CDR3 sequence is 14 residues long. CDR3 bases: TGCGCCAGCAGCTTGGTTTCGCTTTTCGGGGAGCTGTTTTTT. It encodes CASSLVSLFGELFF. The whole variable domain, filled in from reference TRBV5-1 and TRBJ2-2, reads KAGVTQTPRYLIKTRGQQVTLSCSPISGHRSVSWYQQTPGQGLQFLFEYFSETQRNKGNFPGRFSGRQFSNSRSEMNVSTLELGDSALYLCASSLVSLFGELFFGEGSRLTVL.

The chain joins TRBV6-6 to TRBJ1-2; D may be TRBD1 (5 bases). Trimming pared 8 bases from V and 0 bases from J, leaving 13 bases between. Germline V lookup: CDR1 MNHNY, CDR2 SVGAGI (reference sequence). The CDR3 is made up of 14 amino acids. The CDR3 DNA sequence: TGTGCCAGCCTCCGGGACGAAGCTAACTATGGCTACACCTTC. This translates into CASLRDEANYGYTF.

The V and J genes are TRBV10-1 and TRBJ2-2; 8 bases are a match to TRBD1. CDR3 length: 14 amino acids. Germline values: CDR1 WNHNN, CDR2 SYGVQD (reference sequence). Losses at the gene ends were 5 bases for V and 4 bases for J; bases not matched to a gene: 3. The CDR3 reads CASSTDRVTGELFF. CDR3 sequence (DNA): TGCGCCAGCAGTACGGACAGGGTCACCGGGGAGCTGTTTTTT.

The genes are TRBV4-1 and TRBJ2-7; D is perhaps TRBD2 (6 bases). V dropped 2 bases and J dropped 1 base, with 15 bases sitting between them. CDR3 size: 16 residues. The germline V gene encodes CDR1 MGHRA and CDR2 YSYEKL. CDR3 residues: CASSQWLRGKSYEQYF. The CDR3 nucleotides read TGCGCCAGCAGCCAATGGCTCCGGGGGAAATCCTACGAGCAGTACTTC.

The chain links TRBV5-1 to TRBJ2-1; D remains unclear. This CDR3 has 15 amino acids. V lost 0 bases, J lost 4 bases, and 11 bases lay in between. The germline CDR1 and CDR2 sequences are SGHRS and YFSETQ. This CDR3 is CASSLEANLYNEQFF. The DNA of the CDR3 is TGCGCCAGCAGCTTGGAGGCCAACCTTTACAATGAGCAGTTCTTC. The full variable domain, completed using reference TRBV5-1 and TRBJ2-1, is KAGVTQTPRYLIKTRGQQVTLSCSPISGHRSVSWYQQTPGQGLQFLFEYFSETQRNKGNFPGRFSGRQFSNSRSEMNVSTLELGDSALYLCASSLEANLYNEQFFGPGTRLTVL.

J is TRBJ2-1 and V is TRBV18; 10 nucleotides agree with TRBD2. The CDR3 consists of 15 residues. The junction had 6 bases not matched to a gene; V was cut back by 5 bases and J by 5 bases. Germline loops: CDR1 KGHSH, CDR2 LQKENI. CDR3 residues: CASSTGLASDNEQFF. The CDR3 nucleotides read TGTGCCAGCTCAACGGGACTAGCGTCGGACAATGAGCAGTTCTTC. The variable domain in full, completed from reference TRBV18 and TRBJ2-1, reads NAGVMQNPRHLVRRRGQEARLRCSPMKGHSHVYWYRQLPEEGLKFMVYLQKENIIDESGMPKERFSAEFPKEGPSILRIQQVVRGDSAAYFCASSTGLASDNEQFFGPGTRLTVL.

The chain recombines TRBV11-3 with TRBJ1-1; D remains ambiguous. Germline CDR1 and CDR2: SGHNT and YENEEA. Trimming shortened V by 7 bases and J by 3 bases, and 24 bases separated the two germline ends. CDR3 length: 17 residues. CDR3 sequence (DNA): TGTGCCAGCACCCCCTCAAATCTCGGAAAACGGGACACTGAAGCTTTCTTT. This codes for CASTPSNLGKRDTEAFF.

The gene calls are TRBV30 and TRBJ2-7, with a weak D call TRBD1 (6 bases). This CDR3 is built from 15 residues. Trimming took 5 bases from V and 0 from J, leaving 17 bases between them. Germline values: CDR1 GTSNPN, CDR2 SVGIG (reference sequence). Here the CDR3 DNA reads TGTGCCTGGCAGAAATTCAGGGGCAGCTCCTACGAGCAGTACTTC. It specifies CAWQKFRGSSYEQYF. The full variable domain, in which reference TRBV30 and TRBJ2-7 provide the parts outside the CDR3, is SQTIHQWPATLVQPVGSPLSLECTVEGTSNPNLYWYRQAAGRGLQLLFYSVGIGQISSEVPQNLSASRPQDRQFILSSKKLLLSDSGFYLCAWQKFRGSSYEQYFGPGTRLTVT.

As DNA, the CDR3 is TGTGCCAGCAGTGGATTCACCGGGGAGCTGTTTTTT. Translated, it gives CASSGFTGELFF. The J gene is TRBJ2-2, the V gene TRBV2; D unresolved. V gave up 4 bases and J gave up 4 bases, with 4 bases separating them. The CDR3 is made up of 12 amino acids. Germline assignment: CDR1 SNHLY and CDR2 FYNNEI. The full variable domain, with the rest looked up from reference TRBV2 and TRBJ2-2, is EPEVTQTPSHQVTQMGQEVILRCVPISNHLYFYWYRQILGQKVEFLVSFYNNEISEKSEIFDDQFSVERPDGSNFTLKIRSTKLEDSAMYFCASSGFTGELFFGEGSRLTVL.

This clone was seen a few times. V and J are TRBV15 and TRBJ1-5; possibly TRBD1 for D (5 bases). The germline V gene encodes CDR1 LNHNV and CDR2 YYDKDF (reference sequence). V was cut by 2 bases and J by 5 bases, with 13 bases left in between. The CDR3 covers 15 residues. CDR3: CATSRLGTQDQPQHF. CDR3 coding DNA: TGTGCCACCAGCAGACTAGGGACCCAGGATCAGCCCCAGCATTTT.

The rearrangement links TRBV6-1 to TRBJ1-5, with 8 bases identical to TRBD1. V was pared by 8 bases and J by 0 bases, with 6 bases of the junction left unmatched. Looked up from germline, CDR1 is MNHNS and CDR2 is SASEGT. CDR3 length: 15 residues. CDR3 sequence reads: CASGQGRNSNQPQHF. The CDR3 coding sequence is TGTGCCAGCGGACAGGGCAGGAATAGCAATCAGCCCCAGCATTTT.

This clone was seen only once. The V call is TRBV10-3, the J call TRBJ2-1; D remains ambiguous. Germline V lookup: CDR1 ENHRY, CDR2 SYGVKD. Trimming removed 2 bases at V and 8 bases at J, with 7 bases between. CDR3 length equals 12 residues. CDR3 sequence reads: CAISEGIDEQFF. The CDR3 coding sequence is TGTGCCATCAGTGAGGGTATCGATGAGCAGTTCTTC.

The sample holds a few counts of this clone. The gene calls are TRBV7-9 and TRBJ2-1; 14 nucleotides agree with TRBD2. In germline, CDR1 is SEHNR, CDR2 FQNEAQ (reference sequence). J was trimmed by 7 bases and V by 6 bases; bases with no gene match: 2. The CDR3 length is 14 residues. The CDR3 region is CASRTSGRANEQFF. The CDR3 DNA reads TGTGCCAGCAGGACTAGCGGGAGGGCTAATGAGCAGTTCTTC.

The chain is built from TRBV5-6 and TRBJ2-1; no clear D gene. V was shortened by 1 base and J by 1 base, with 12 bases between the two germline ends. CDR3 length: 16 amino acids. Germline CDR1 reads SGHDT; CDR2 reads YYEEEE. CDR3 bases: TGTGCCAGCAGCTTGTTTGTGACGGTTTCCTACAATGAGCAGTTCTTC. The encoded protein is CASSLFVTVSYNEQFF.

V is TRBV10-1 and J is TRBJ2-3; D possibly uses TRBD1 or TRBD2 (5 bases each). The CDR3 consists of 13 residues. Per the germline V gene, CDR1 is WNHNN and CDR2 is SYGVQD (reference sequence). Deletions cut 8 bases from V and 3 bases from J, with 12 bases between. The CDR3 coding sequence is TGCGCCAGCTCCCGGGGCGAAACAGATACGCAGTATTTT. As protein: CASSRGETDTQYF.

This chain's CDR3 is CASSLTGSYEQYF. As DNA, the CDR3 is TGTGCCAGCAGCTTGACAGGGAGTTACGAGCAGTACTTC. The V gene is TRBV5-4, the J gene TRBJ2-7; TRBD1 might be the D (6 bases). Looked up from germline, CDR1 is SGHNT and CDR2 is YYREEE (reference sequence). V lost 1 base and J 4 bases, leaving 9 bases between the germline ends. This CDR3 is built from 13 residues.

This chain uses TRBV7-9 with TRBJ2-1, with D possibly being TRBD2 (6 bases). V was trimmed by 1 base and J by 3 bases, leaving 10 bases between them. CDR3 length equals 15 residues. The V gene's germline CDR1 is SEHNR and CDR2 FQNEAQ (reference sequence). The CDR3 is CASSLGTTDYNEQFF. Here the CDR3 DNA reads TGTGCCAGCAGCTTAGGGACTACCGACTACAATGAGCAGTTCTTC.

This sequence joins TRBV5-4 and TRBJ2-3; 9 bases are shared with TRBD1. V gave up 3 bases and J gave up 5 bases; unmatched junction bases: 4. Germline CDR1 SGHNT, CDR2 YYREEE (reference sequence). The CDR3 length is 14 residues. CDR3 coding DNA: TGTGCCAGCAGCTCAGGGGACAGGGAAGATACGCAGTATTTT. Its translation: CASSSGDREDTQYF.

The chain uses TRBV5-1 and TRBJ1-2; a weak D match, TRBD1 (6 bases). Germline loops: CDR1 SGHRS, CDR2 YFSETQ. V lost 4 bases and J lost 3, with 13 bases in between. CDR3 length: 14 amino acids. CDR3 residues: CASSGQGWDYGYTF. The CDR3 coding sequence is TGCGCCAGCAGCGGGCAGGGGTGGGACTATGGCTACACCTTC.

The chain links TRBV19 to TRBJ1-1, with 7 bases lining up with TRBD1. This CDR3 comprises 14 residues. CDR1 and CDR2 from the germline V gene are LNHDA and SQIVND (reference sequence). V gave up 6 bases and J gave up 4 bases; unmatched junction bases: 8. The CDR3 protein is CASRLEGATTEAFF. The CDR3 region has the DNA TGTGCCAGTAGATTGGAGGGGGCGACCACTGAAGCTTTCTTT.

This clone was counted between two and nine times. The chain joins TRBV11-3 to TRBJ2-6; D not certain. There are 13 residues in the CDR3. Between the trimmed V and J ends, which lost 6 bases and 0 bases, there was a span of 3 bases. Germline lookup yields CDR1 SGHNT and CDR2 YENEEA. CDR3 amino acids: CASRYSGANVLTF. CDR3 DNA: TGTGCCAGCAGATACTCTGGGGCCAACGTCCTGACTTTC.

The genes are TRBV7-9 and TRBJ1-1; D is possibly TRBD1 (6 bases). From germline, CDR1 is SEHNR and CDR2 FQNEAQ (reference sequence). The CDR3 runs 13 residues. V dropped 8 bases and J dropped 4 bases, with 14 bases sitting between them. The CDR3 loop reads CASSQAGATEAFF. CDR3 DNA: TGTGCCAGCTCCCAAGCAGGGGCCACTGAAGCTTTCTTT.

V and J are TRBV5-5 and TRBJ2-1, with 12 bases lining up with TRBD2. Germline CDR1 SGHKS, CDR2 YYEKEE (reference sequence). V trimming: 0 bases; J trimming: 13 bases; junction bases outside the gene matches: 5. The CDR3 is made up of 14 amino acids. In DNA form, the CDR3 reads TGTGCCAGCAGCTTGGGACTAGCGGGAGCCGAACAGTTCTTC. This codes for CASSLGLAGAEQFF.

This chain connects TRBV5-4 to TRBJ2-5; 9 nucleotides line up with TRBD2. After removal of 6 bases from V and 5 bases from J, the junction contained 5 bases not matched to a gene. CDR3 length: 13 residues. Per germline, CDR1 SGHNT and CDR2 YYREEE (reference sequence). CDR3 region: CASKREAWETQYF. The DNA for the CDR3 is TGTGCCAGCAAGCGGGAGGCATGGGAGACCCAGTACTTC.